One and the same sample provided the 22 T cell receptor beta chains below, sequenced in a study of blood T cell repertoires in COVID-19. TCRdb keeps only in-frame clones here, not all; method: immunoSEQ multiplex PCR. Here the sample spans 80,000 to 95,000 clones, just over 85% being singletons. Sequenced sample: peripheral blood. The receptors here all came from a man aged 50-59 years with active or convalescent COVID-19.

This clone was seen only once. V is TRBV19 and J is TRBJ2-1, with a weak D call TRBD1 (5 bases). Trimming took 6 bases from V and 7 from J, leaving 7 bases between them. The CDR3 covers 11 residues. Germline V gene sequence: CDR1 LNHDA, CDR2 SQIVND (reference sequence). CDR3 coding DNA: TGTGCCAGTAGCAGGGAAAATGAGCAGTTCTTC. Translation gives CASSRENEQFF.

This chain joins TRBV5-1 and TRBJ1-6, with TRBD1 matching over 7 bases. V shed 1 base and J 9 bases; nucleotides not matched to a gene: 7. Germline V gene lookup returns CDR1 SGHRS and CDR2 YFSETQ. The CDR3 consists of 15 residues. CDR3 in DNA: TGCGCCAGCAGCTTGAGAGGGGACAGAATTTCACCCCTCCACTTT. It translates to CASSLRGDRISPLHF.

CDR3 sequence: CASSESGQGGTEAFF. DNA for the CDR3: TGTGCCAGCAGTGAATCGGGACAGGGTGGCACTGAAGCTTTCTTT. The chain combines TRBV25-1 with TRBJ1-1; the match to TRBD1 covers 9 bases. This CDR3 is built from 15 residues. The V gene's germline CDR1 is MGHDK and CDR2 SYGVNS. With 1 base clipped from V and 4 bases from J, the junction kept 4 bases outside the gene matches.

The chain links TRBV7-2 to TRBJ1-5; no clear D gene. The CDR3 is 17 amino acids. V lost 1 base and J 4 bases, leaving 17 bases between the germline ends. The germline CDR1 and CDR2 sequences are SGHTA and FQGNSA. The CDR3 loop reads CASSLGGGWAGNQPQHF. CDR3 nucleotides: TGTGCCAGCAGCTTAGGGGGAGGTTGGGCGGGGAATCAGCCCCAGCATTTT.

CDR3 sequence (DNA): TGCGCCAGCAGCGTCTCAGGAGGGGGCCAGGGAGATACGCAGTATTTT. Its translation: CASSVSGGGQGDTQYF. This chain joins TRBV5-1 and TRBJ2-3; maybe TRBD1 (7 bases). The germline V gene encodes CDR1 SGHRS and CDR2 YFSETQ. The ends were cut back, 4 bases at V and 5 bases at J, with 20 bases in the middle. The CDR3 sequence is 16 residues long.

The V call is TRBV25-1, the J call TRBJ1-6, with D maybe TRBD1 (6 bases). The V and J ends lost 5 bases and 6 bases respectively, with 11 bases between them. The CDR3 is 14 residues long. The V gene's germline CDR1 is MGHDK and CDR2 SYGVNS. CDR3 sequence: CASSQTGFNSPLHF. DNA of the CDR3: TGTGCCAGCAGTCAAACAGGGTTTAATTCACCCCTCCACTTT.

The chain joins TRBV18 to TRBJ1-1, with TRBD1 matching over 8 bases. This CDR3 comprises 14 residues. Trimming at V came to 3 bases and at J to 4 bases, leaving 4 bases not matched to a gene. Germline CDR1 KGHSH, CDR2 LQKENI. CDR3 sequence (DNA): TGTGCCAGCTCACCGGGGACAGGAATCACTGAAGCTTTCTTT. Amino acids: CASSPGTGITEAFF.

This rearrangement joins TRBV6-5 to TRBJ1-1; tentatively, D is TRBD1 (6 bases). The CDR3 is made up of 13 amino acids. The germline V gene encodes CDR1 MNHEY and CDR2 SVGAGI. Trimming cost V 4 bases and J 6 bases, with 12 bases left between them. The CDR3 nucleotides read TGTGCCAGCAGTTTTACAGGGTTCGCTGAAGCTTTCTTT. Its translation: CASSFTGFAEAFF.

This clone was counted a few times. V is TRBV6-5 and J is TRBJ2-3; maybe TRBD1 (7 bases). Germline loops: CDR1 MNHEY, CDR2 SVGAGI. The CDR3 totals 14 residues. V lost 8 bases and J 3 bases, leaving 15 bases between the germline ends. CDR3 loop: CASQDRRGTDTQYF. The DNA of the CDR3 is TGTGCCAGCCAGGACAGGAGGGGAACAGATACGCAGTATTTT.

This clone was observed a handful of times. The J gene is TRBJ2-7, the V gene TRBV6-5, with D possibly TRBD2 on 6 matching bases. Between the trimmed V and J ends, which lost 10 bases and 0 bases, there was a span of 10 bases. Per germline, CDR1 MNHEY and CDR2 SVGAGI. This CDR3 spans 12 amino acids. CDR3 coding DNA: TGTGCCACCAGGAGGGACTCCTACGAGCAGTACTTC. It specifies CATRRDSYEQYF.

The chain combines TRBV29-1 with TRBJ2-5, with 8 bases identical to TRBD1. CDR1 and CDR2 (germline): SQVTM, ANQGSEA. Trimming removed 5 bases from V and 5 bases from J; junction bases left unmatched: 10. The CDR3 covers 14 residues. This CDR3 is CSVQPDRVGETQYF. The DNA for the CDR3 is TGCAGCGTTCAACCGGACAGGGTAGGCGAGACCCAGTACTTC.

The chain has TRBV10-3 and TRBJ1-2; D gene uncertain. V was cut by 6 bases and J by 4 bases, with 9 bases left in between. Germline V lookup: CDR1 ENHRY, CDR2 SYGVKD. This CDR3 contains 12 residues. CDR3 sequence reads: CAISGFSYGYTF. In DNA, the CDR3 is TGTGCCATCAGCGGGTTTTCCTATGGCTACACCTTC.

The rearrangement joins TRBV14 to TRBJ2-5; the match to TRBD2 covers 8 bases. Germline trimming cut 2 bases from V and 5 bases from J; bases unmatched to any gene: 7. CDR3 size: 15 residues. CDR1 and CDR2 (germline): SGHDN, FVKESK. CDR3 DNA: TGTGCCAGCAGCCAACAAGCGGGAGACGGGGAGACCCAGTACTTC. Protein: CASSQQAGDGETQYF.

This chain joins TRBV7-2 and TRBJ1-2, with 7 bases aligning to TRBD1. Germline values: CDR1 SGHTA, CDR2 FQGNSA. Germline trimming cut 5 bases from V and 2 bases from J; bases unmatched to any gene: 8. This CDR3 has 15 amino acids. The CDR3, as DNA: TGTGCCAGCAGCCCCCAGGGGGAAATGAACTATGGCTACACCTTC. It specifies CASSPQGEMNYGYTF.

The chain combines TRBV9 with TRBJ1-2; 8 bases are shared with TRBD1. The CDR3 runs to 13 residues. The V gene's germline CDR1 is SGDLS and CDR2 YYNGEE. The V segment lost 4 bases and the J segment 8 bases; nucleotides outside the gene matches: 7. CDR3 protein: CASSIGTGGGYTF. DNA for the CDR3: TGTGCCAGCAGCATTGGGACAGGAGGGGGCTACACCTTC.

The V call is TRBV2, the J call TRBJ1-1; D is undetermined. Germline values: CDR1 SNHLY, CDR2 FYNNEI. The CDR3 has 14 amino acids. The ends were cut back, 5 bases at V and 4 bases at J, with 14 bases in the middle. This CDR3 reads CASSSWAGGTEAFF. The CDR3, as DNA: TGTGCCAGCAGTTCGTGGGCGGGCGGCACTGAAGCTTTCTTT.

The rearrangement uses TRBV19 and TRBJ1-6, with TRBD1 as a possible D gene (5 bases). The CDR3 is 15 amino acids. Germline CDR1 reads LNHDA; CDR2 reads SQIVND (reference sequence). Between the trimmed V and J ends, which lost 5 bases and 5 bases, there was a span of 13 bases. The DNA for the CDR3 is TGTGCCAGTAGTCCCCGTGGGGGGGATAATTCACCCCTCCACTTT. Translated, it gives CASSPRGGDNSPLHF.

CDR3 nucleotides: TGTGCCTGGAGCTTAGGGACAGCGAACAATGAGCAGTTCTTC. Translation: CAWSLGTANNEQFF. This chain joins TRBV30 and TRBJ2-1, with TRBD1 matching 7 bases. CDR1 and CDR2 from the germline V gene are GTSNPN and SVGIG (reference sequence). With 3 bases clipped from V and 5 bases from J, the junction kept 7 bases outside the gene matches. The CDR3 has 14 residues.

The chain employs TRBV15 and TRBJ1-2; possible D gene TRBD1, 6 bases. The CDR3 extends over 13 amino acids. CDR1 is LNHNV, CDR2 YYDKDF, per germline (reference sequence). Trimming removed 4 bases at V and 4 bases at J, with 10 bases between. CDR3 DNA: TGTGCCACCAGCATTAGACAGGCCTATGGCTACACCTTC. It translates to CATSIRQAYGYTF.

This chain links TRBV11-2 with TRBJ2-3; TRBD2 matches at 9 bases. V lost 2 bases and J lost 4; bases outside the gene matches: 4. Germline CDR1 is SGHAT and CDR2 is FQNNGV. The CDR3 extends over 15 amino acids. As DNA, the CDR3 is TGTGCCAGCAGCTTAAGCGGGAGGATGGCAGATACGCAGTATTTT. This gives the protein CASSLSGRMADTQYF.

The chain links TRBV21-1 to TRBJ2-1; TRBD2, as called in the table, went unchecked against the DNA. TRBV21-1 is flagged as a pseudogene. The CDR3 has 15 amino acids. CDR3 nucleotide sequence: TGTGCCAGCAGCAAAGAGAGTAGCGGGAGGGATGAGCAGTTCTTC. Translation gives CASSKESSGRDEQFF.

V is TRBV7-7 and J is TRBJ1-5; D possibly corresponds to TRBD1 (6 bases). CDR3 size: 16 residues. V was pared by 4 bases and J by 6 bases, with 19 bases between. Germline CDR1 SSHAT, CDR2 FNYEAQ (reference sequence). The CDR3 nucleotides read TGTGCCAGCAGCTGGGGGGGGCGTCAAAGATCTCAGCCCCAGCATTTT. It encodes CASSWGGRQRSQPQHF.